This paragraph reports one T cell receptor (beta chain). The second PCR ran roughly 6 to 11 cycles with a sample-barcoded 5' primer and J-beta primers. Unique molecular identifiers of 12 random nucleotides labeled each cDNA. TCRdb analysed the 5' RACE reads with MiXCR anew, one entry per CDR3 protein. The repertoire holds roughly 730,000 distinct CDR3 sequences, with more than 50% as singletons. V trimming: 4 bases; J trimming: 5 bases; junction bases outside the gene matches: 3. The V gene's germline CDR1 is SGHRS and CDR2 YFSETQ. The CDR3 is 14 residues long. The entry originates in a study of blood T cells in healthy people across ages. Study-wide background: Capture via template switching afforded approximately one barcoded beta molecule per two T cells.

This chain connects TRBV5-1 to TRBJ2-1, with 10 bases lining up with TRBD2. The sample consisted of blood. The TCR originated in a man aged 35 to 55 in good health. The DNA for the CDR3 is TGCGCCAGCAGCCATCTAGCGGGAGACAATGAGCAGTTCTTC. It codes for CASSHLAGDNEQFF.